The present entry profiles one T cell receptor beta chain with its context. Based on CD45RO/CCR7/CD25/CD127/CD95/CD27, CD4+ regulatory, stem cell-like memory, naive and central memory cells were sorted. Since all of the isolated RNA was reverse transcribed, expressed TCRB transcripts were what got sequenced. Some clones are missing from TCRdb's copy, which holds only in-frame ones; the method was immunoSEQ multiplex PCR. The repertoire consists of just under 150,000 clones, with around 9.3% occurring once and the leading ten covering approximately 1.3%. The data were taken from a study of beta chain features in type 1 diabetes. Trimming pared 1 base from V and 5 bases from J, leaving 10 bases between. The CDR3 is 13 residues long. Germline V CDR1 and CDR2: SGHRS, YFSETQ.

Sequenced input: naive CD4+ T cells from blood. The sequence derives from a man aged 18 to 29 in good health. V usage is TRBV5-1 and J usage is TRBJ2-7; TRBD1 is a possible D gene (6 bases). The CDR3 loop reads CASSLQPGDEQYF. The CDR3 DNA is TGCGCCAGCAGCTTGCAGCCAGGGGACGAGCAGTACTTC.